The rows below give T cell receptor beta chains drawn from one sample of a study of blood T cell repertoires in COVID-19. The data were produced by immunoSEQ multiplex PCR, yet TCRdb's version contains in-frame clones alone and is incomplete. Of 310,000 or so clones in the sample, 90% are singletons; the top ten hold about 1.8%. Sequences were obtained from PBMCs or T cells enriched from blood (not recorded which). Receptors originate from a woman aged 18-29 years with acute COVID-19. Each CDR3 is given with its conserved first and last residue. The D gene is left open where the match is weak. Size is stated for part of the rows, as once, few or many counts, or as a class when the clone is expanded.

j_call: TRBJ2-1; clone_size: -; d_call: -; v_call: TRBV7-8; cdr3_nt: TGTGCCAGCAGCCGTGACAAATACAATGAGCAGTTCTTC; cdr3_aa: CASSRDKYNEQFF
j_call: TRBJ1-1; clone_size: -; d_call: -; v_call: TRBV5-8; cdr3_nt: TGTGCCAGCAGCTTGTTCCCAGAAAGAATGAACACTGAAGCTTTCTTT; cdr3_aa: CASSLFPERMNTEAFF
j_call: TRBJ2-2; clone_size: -; d_call: TRBD2; v_call: TRBV20-1; cdr3_nt: TGCAGTGCTAGTGAAAGCGGGAGAAGGACCGGGGAGCTGTTTTTT; cdr3_aa: CSASESGRRTGELFF
j_call: TRBJ2-6; clone_size: -; d_call: TRBD1; v_call: TRBV20-1; cdr3_nt: TGCAGTGCTAGTAAGAGGACAGGTTTTTCTGGGGCCAACGTCCTGACTTTC; cdr3_aa: CSASKRTGFSGANVLTF
j_call: TRBJ2-1; clone_size: -; d_call: TRBD2; v_call: TRBV24-1; cdr3_nt: TGTGCCACCAGTGACCCCAGCGGGAGGCAATCCTACAATGAGCAGTTCTTC; cdr3_aa: CATSDPSGRQSYNEQFF
j_call: TRBJ2-7; clone_size: -; d_call: -; v_call: TRBV5-1; cdr3_nt: TGCGCCAGTCGGCTAATGGGGGCCGTCGAGCAGTACTTC; cdr3_aa: CASRLMGAVEQYF
j_call: TRBJ2-3; clone_size: -; d_call: TRBD2; v_call: TRBV6-4; cdr3_nt: TGTGCCAGCAGTGACTCAGCGGGAGGGTACGGCTCGGATACGCAGTATTTT; cdr3_aa: CASSDSAGGYGSDTQYF
j_call: TRBJ2-2; clone_size: once; d_call: TRBD1; v_call: TRBV28; cdr3_nt: TGTGCCAGCAGTGCGCCCCCAGGGGGAAGTGACACCGGGGAGCTGTTTTTT; cdr3_aa: CASSAPPGGSDTGELFF
j_call: TRBJ2-7; clone_size: -; d_call: -; v_call: TRBV6-5; cdr3_nt: TGTGCCAGCTCGCTGGGGGCCGAGCAGTACTTC; cdr3_aa: CASSLGAEQYF
j_call: TRBJ2-1; clone_size: -; d_call: -; v_call: TRBV24-1; cdr3_nt: TGTGCCACCAGTGAAACCGGCGACATCCACAATGAGCAGTTCTTC; cdr3_aa: CATSETGDIHNEQFF